The entry below describes one T cell receptor beta chain. Its matching antigen is unknown. This CDR3 spans 16 amino acids. Germline V gene lookup returns CDR1 MNHNY and CDR2 SVGAGI (reference sequence). J lost 8 bases, V lost 5 bases, and 11 bases had no gene match. The source of the sample is a study of cytomegalovirus exposure and HLA in healthy donors. Study-level background: An early data release held about 85 million unique TCRs from HLA-typed donors.

Study conclusions and caveats: For most TCR beta V segments, an earlier analysis put the productive rate at about 87% or about 30% of the time. A list of approximately 160 TCR beta chains associated with cytomegalovirus was given.

The PCR ran on 60 Vbeta and 13 Jbeta primers. The assay was immunoSEQ multiplex PCR, and TCRdb's table has in-frame clones only and misses some. The sample lists about 100,000 clones; 75% to 85% were seen once. The V and J genes are TRBV6-6 and TRBJ1-4; 10 bases line up with TRBD1. Sequencing input: PBMCs. This clonotype was obtained from a female donor in good health and CMV-seropositive. The CDR3 nucleotides read TGTGCCAGCAGTGGGAATGGACAGGGGGTAAGGGAAAAACTGTTTTTT. It codes for CASSGNGQGVREKLFF.